This T cell receptor (beta chain) comes out of a study of shared clonotypes between healthy human individuals. Whole-study findings and limits: Among non-shared clonotypes, generation probabilities were lower than among those shared by all four donors. Roughly 5% of naive CD4 clonotypes were common to a handful of donors. Rarefaction exposed incomplete sorted-subset sequencing despite large depth. Clonotype sharing among donors was thought likely to change with sequencing depth.

About this clone itself: Its antigen is undetermined.

V was pared by 11 bases and J by 2 bases, with 14 bases between. The CDR3 extends over 13 amino acids. CDR1 is MNHNS and CDR2 is SASEGT in the germline V gene. Sequenced by immunoSEQ multiplex PCR; TCRdb stores in-frame clones only, minus some. The sample yields over a million clones, roughly 96% seen once. This chain connects TRBV6-1 to TRBJ2-3, with D unclear. The sequence was collected from a man aged 30-40 years in good health. The sequenced sample consisted of naive CD4+ T cells sorted from blood. Subset in this sample: CD45RA+ positively selected. For the CDR3, the DNA is TGTGCCGGCCAAATGACGAACACAGATACGCAGTATTTT. Its protein product is CAGQMTNTDTQYF.